The clone carrying this TCR beta chain was counted a few times. Antigen: not known. This entry comes from a study of T-cell memory formation after mild COVID-19. Study-level information: Clustering of TCRs was largely donor specific. Overall study findings and caveats: Later expanders leaned toward CD4+, whereas clones contracting from day 15 to 85 were balanced CD4/CD8. SARS-CoV-2 specificity of second-wave clones peaking day 37 was unconfirmed.

From the 5' RACE reads, TCRdb called clonotypes with MiXCR, one entry per CDR3 protein. The sample records tens of thousands of distinct CDR3 sequences, 9% to 9.5% being singletons. The V and J ends lost 6 bases and 0 bases respectively, with 6 bases between them. Germline-derived CDR1 and CDR2 are SNHLY and FYNNEI. There are 12 residues in the CDR3. The receptor was derived from a man aged 18 to 30 who had mild COVID-19 (a few samples of this study predate the infection). Cell type and time point are not known. This sequence joins TRBV2 and TRBJ2-7; no clear D. The specimen was PBMCs or a T cell subset sorted from them (not recorded which). The CDR3 DNA is TGTGCCAGCAGCCCGAGCTCCTACGAGCAGTACTTC. It specifies CASSPSSYEQYF.